This record looks at one TCR beta chain sequence and its context. Its antigen is still unknown. The sample comes from a study of T cell responses to AZD1222 COVID-19 vaccine. Findings of the study overall: The CD4 TCRs associated with vaccination extended across spike and predominated at 160-218 and 743-854.

Using immunoSEQ multiplex PCR, the repertoire was profiled, and TCRdb retains in-frame clones only, with some absent. The sample holds about 140,000 clones; more than 85% are singletons and the top ten take approximately 0.9%. The receptor comes from an adult in good health. Sequencing used peripheral blood, obtained on day 0 of MenACWY control vaccination.

CDR3 in amino acids: CASSETLGTGGRITEAFF. CDR3 DNA: TGTGCCAGCAGTGAAACCCTGGGGACAGGGGGAAGGATAACTGAAGCTTTCTTT. The chain joins TRBV2 to TRBJ1-1; 11 bases match TRBD1. Germline loops: CDR1 SNHLY, CDR2 FYNNEI. The V and J ends lost 2 bases and 5 bases, in that order; junction bases with no gene match: 13. This CDR3 has 18 amino acids. The whole variable domain, remainder taken from reference TRBV2 and TRBJ1-1, is EPEVTQTPSHQVTQMGQEVILRCVPISNHLYFYWYRQILGQKVEFLVSFYNNEISEKSEIFDDQFSVERPDGSNFTLKIRSTKLEDSAMYFCASSETLGTGGRITEAFFGQGTRLTVV.